This T cell receptor (beta chain) emerged from a study of T cell responses to AZD1222 COVID-19 vaccine. Study-wide findings and caveats: Spike-specific TCR breadth and depth both grew after two AZD1222 doses.

Generated by immunoSEQ multiplex PCR, the TCRdb table keeps only in-frame clones and is missing some. The profile shows about 130,000 clones, 80% to 90% of them singletons. Details on this clone: Antigen: not known.

V was clipped by 6 bases and J by 7 bases; unmatched bases: 10. This CDR3 comprises 14 residues. Looked up from germline, CDR1 is SGHTA and CDR2 is FQGNSA. This clonotype was obtained from an adult who received the AZD1222 COVID-19 vaccine. The genes are TRBV7-2 and TRBJ2-7, with 9 bases matching TRBD2. The sample was peripheral blood, taken 28 days after the second AZD1222 dose. CDR3 DNA sequence: TGTGCCAGCAGTCTGGCTAGCGGGGAAGGGGAGCAGTACTTC. It specifies CASSLASGEGEQYF.